This TCR beta chain was identified in a study of cytomegalovirus exposure and HLA in healthy donors. After removal of 3 bases from V and 6 bases from J, the junction contained 13 bases not matched to a gene. The CDR3 totals 17 residues. Germline-derived CDR1 and CDR2 are MDHEN and SYDVKM. Clones were read by immunoSEQ multiplex PCR, and TCRdb kept only the in-frame ones, dropping some. Here the sample spans approximately 65,000 clones, around 93% being singletons. The chain combines TRBV28 with TRBJ2-3; the match to TRBD1 covers 9 bases. This clonotype was sampled from a man younger than 30 in good health and CMV-seropositive. Material for sequencing was PBMCs. CDR3 in amino acids: CASSFVDRTGVQDTQYF. In nucleotides, the CDR3 is TGTGCCAGCAGTTTCGTGGATCGGACAGGGGTTCAGGATACGCAGTATTTT.